Below are 18 T cell receptor beta chains sequenced from a single sample in a study of blood T cell repertoires in COVID-19. Method: immunoSEQ multiplex PCR; TCRdb's copy keeps in-frame clones and lacks some. This repertoire shows roughly 250,000 clones, over 65% found once; its top ten account for about 3.1%. Sequenced material: peripheral blood. Every receptor here comes from an elderly woman with acute or convalescent COVID-19.

V and J are TRBV12-3 or TRBV12-4 and TRBJ1-1, with unresolved D. CDR3 length: 12 amino acids. V was cut by 1 base and J by 5 bases, with 5 bases left in between. CDR3 residues: CASSLERTEAFF. CDR3 in DNA: TGTGCCAGCAGTTTAGAACGGACTGAAGCTTTCTTT.

The V and J genes are TRBV5-4 and TRBJ2-5, with 15 bases fitting TRBD2. The CDR3 loop spans 16 amino acids. J gave up 1 base and V 4 bases, and 2 bases lay outside the gene matches. Looked up from germline, CDR1 is SGHNT and CDR2 is YYREEE (reference sequence). The chain's CDR3 is CASSRGLAGGQETQYF. The CDR3 coding sequence is TGTGCCAGCAGCCGGGGACTAGCGGGGGGCCAAGAGACCCAGTACTTC.

The rearrangement uses TRBV9 and TRBJ2-1, with D tentatively TRBD1 (5 bases). The CDR3 consists of 16 residues. The V gene's germline CDR1 is SGDLS and CDR2 YYNGEE. V shed 4 bases and J shed 8 bases, with 22 bases lying between them. CDR3 sequence reads: CASSPGPSETRDEQFF. CDR3 in DNA: TGTGCCAGCAGCCCCGGACCCTCAGAAACCAGGGATGAGCAGTTCTTC.

The chain combines TRBV19 with TRBJ1-2, with D possibly matching TRBD1 (5 bases). Germline loops: CDR1 LNHDA, CDR2 SQIVND (reference sequence). V was shortened by 6 bases and J by 4 bases, with 18 bases between the two germline ends. The CDR3 spans 15 residues. Here the CDR3 reads CASRKDSVLSYGYTF. The CDR3 DNA follows: TGTGCCAGTAGAAAAGACAGCGTCCTATCCTATGGCTACACCTTC.

This chain uses TRBV2 with TRBJ2-5; 7 positions agree with TRBD2. Germline CDR1 SNHLY, CDR2 FYNNEI. CDR3 length equals 15 residues. The junction had 9 bases not matched to a gene; V was cut back by 7 bases and J by 1 base. CDR3 sequence reads: CASTSSGNTQETQYF. For the CDR3, the DNA is TGTGCCAGCACTTCTAGCGGAAACACCCAAGAGACCCAGTACTTC.

The rearrangement uses TRBV6-6 and TRBJ1-5; no definite D call. Germline V gene sequence: CDR1 MNHNY, CDR2 SVGAGI (reference sequence). Trimming shortened V by 7 bases and J by 2 bases, and 9 bases separated the two germline ends. The CDR3 loop spans 13 amino acids. Here the CDR3 DNA reads TGTGCCAGCACGGCGGATGGCAATCAGCCCCAGCATTTT. Its translation: CASTADGNQPQHF.

This chain connects TRBV5-1 to TRBJ2-1; TRBD2 aligns across 7 bases. V dropped 0 bases and J dropped 10; count of bases not matched to a gene: 16. There are 17 residues in the CDR3. CDR1 and CDR2 from the germline V gene are SGHRS and YFSETQ. CDR3 coding DNA: TGCGCCAGCAGCTTGGATACTAGCGCGGGAGACCGTGGGGAGCAGTTCTTC. It codes for CASSLDTSAGDRGEQFF.

This clone was recorded once. The chain carries TRBV4-3 and TRBJ1-2; D gene uncertain. The CDR3 sequence is 15 residues long. V was cut by 0 bases and J by 1 base, with 9 bases left in between. CDR1 and CDR2 (germline): LGHNA, YSLEER. CDR3 nucleotides: TGCGCCAGCAGCCAAGATAGTGACTTTAACTATGGCTACACCTTC. It yields the protein CASSQDSDFNYGYTF.

The chain joins TRBV6-6 to TRBJ1-6; no clear D. The CDR3 runs to 12 residues. Germline V gene lookup returns CDR1 MNHNY and CDR2 SVGAGI (reference sequence). V shed 8 bases and J shed 12 bases, with 14 bases lying between them. CDR3 residues: CASGVQREPLHF. The DNA for the CDR3 is TGTGCCAGCGGAGTCCAACGCGAACCCCTCCACTTT.

This chain links TRBV6-5 with TRBJ1-2; no clear D. There are 15 residues in the CDR3. V lost 0 bases and J lost 6, with 14 bases in between. Germline values: CDR1 MNHEY, CDR2 SVGAGI. The CDR3 DNA follows: TGTGCCAGCAGTTACTCAGGTGTCAGGTCAAATGGCTACACCTTC. Its protein is CASSYSGVRSNGYTF.

The V gene is TRBV5-1, the J gene TRBJ1-3, with TRBD1 identical over 7 bases. V shed 3 bases and J 3 bases; nucleotides not matched to a gene: 6. Germline V gene lookup returns CDR1 SGHRS and CDR2 YFSETQ. The length of the CDR3 is 15 residues. The CDR3 sequence is CASSSVQGNGNTIYF. For the CDR3, the DNA is TGCGCCAGCAGCTCCGTACAGGGGAATGGAAACACCATATATTTT.

The chain employs TRBV6-5 and TRBJ1-1; D not certain. The CDR3 spans 13 residues. Looked up from germline, CDR1 is MNHEY and CDR2 is SVGAGI. The V gene lost 5 bases and the J gene lost 0 bases, with 7 bases spanning the gap. The CDR3 DNA follows: TGTGCCAGCAGTACGGGAATGAACACTGAAGCTTTCTTT. Residues: CASSTGMNTEAFF.

V is TRBV6-5 and J is TRBJ1-1; D is uncertain. Trimming took off 5 bases at V and 1 base at J, with 8 bases between the two ends. CDR3 length: 13 residues. The germline V gene encodes CDR1 MNHEY and CDR2 SVGAGI. The CDR3 is CASSPLENTEAFF. For the CDR3, the DNA is TGTGCCAGCAGTCCACTCGAGAACACTGAAGCTTTCTTT.

The CDR3 spells CASSIIRGSNQPQHF. The CDR3 DNA reads as TGTGCCAGTAGTATCATCCGGGGGTCCAATCAGCCCCAGCATTTT. This rearrangement joins TRBV19 to TRBJ1-5; a weak D match, TRBD1 (5 bases). The germline V and J ends were trimmed by 3 bases and 3 bases, with 12 bases remaining between them. Germline V CDR1 and CDR2: LNHDA, SQIVND (reference sequence). This CDR3 is 15 amino acids long.

The J gene is TRBJ1-1, the V gene TRBV20-1; D not resolved. CDR1 DFQATT and CDR2 SNEGSKA come from the germline V gene (reference sequence). The CDR3 runs to 11 residues. The ends were cut back, 3 bases at V and 5 bases at J, with 7 bases in the middle. The CDR3 region has the DNA TGCAGTGCTAGCCCCCAGACTGAAGCTTTCTTT. Encoded protein: CSASPQTEAFF.

This sequence joins TRBV18 and TRBJ2-7; 11 bases agree with TRBD2. After removal of 4 bases from V and 0 bases from J, the junction contained 14 bases not matched to a gene. Germline V CDR1 and CDR2: KGHSH, LQKENI. This CDR3 is 19 amino acids long. CDR3 loop: CASSRLAGTPGRSSYEQYF. The CDR3 DNA sequence: TGTGCCAGCTCACGACTAGCGGGAACCCCCGGTAGGAGCTCCTACGAGCAGTACTTC.

The chain combines TRBV27 with TRBJ2-7; D remains unclear. The CDR3 is made up of 15 amino acids. Germline CDR1 MNHEY, CDR2 SMNVEV (reference sequence). V was cut by 2 bases and J by 0 bases, with 11 bases left in between. CDR3: CASSLKYRASYEQYF. The CDR3 DNA reads TGTGCCAGCAGTTTAAAGTACAGAGCCTCCTACGAGCAGTACTTC.

In this sample, this clone turned up a few times. The sample has other DNA sequences that encode this CDR3 too. The genes are TRBV6-6 and TRBJ1-4; possibly TRBD1 for D (5 bases). Germline lookup yields CDR1 MNHNY and CDR2 SVGAGI (reference sequence). V dropped 0 bases and J dropped 4 bases, with 9 bases sitting between them. The CDR3 consists of 15 residues. The CDR3 DNA follows: TGTGCCAGCAGTTACTCGGGTCAGGGTAATGAAAAACTGTTTTTT. As protein: CASSYSGQGNEKLFF.